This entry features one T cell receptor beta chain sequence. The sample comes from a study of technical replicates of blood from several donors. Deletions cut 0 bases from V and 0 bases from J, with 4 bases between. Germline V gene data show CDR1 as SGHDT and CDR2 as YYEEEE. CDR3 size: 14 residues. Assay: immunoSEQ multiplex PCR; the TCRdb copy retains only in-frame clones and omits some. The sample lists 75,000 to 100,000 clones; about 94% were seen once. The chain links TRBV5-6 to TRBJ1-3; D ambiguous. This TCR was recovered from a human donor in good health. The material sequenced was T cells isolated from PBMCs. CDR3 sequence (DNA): TGTGCCAGCAGCTTGGGAGACTCTGGAAACACCATATATTTT. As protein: CASSLGDSGNTIYF.